The 32 T cell receptor beta chains below all came from one sample that was sequenced in a study of blood T cell repertoires in COVID-19. Clones were sequenced by immunoSEQ multiplex PCR, and TCRdb holds only the in-frame ones, with some missing. The table shows 25,000 to 35,000 clones, with 80% occurring only once. The sequenced sample was peripheral blood. Every receptor here comes from a woman between 65 and 79 years old with acute or convalescent COVID-19.

The V gene is TRBV28, the J gene TRBJ1-5, with a weak D call TRBD1 (6 bases). CDR1 and CDR2 from the germline V gene are MDHEN and SYDVKM. Trimming cost V 5 bases and J 5 bases, with 7 bases left between them. The CDR3 spans 12 residues. CDR3 sequence reads: CASSNRDQPQHF. For the CDR3, the DNA is TGTGCCAGCAGTAACAGGGATCAGCCCCAGCATTTT.

The chain is built from TRBV5-1 and TRBJ2-5; TRBD2 aligns across 14 bases. Germline values: CDR1 SGHRS, CDR2 YFSETQ. The CDR3 extends over 16 amino acids. The V segment lost 1 base and the J segment 4 bases; nucleotides outside the gene matches: 3. CDR3 loop: CASSLTGLAGVETQYF. CDR3 nucleotides: TGCGCCAGCAGCTTGACGGGACTAGCGGGGGTAGAGACCCAGTACTTC. Variable domain in full (rest from reference TRBV5-1 and TRBJ2-5): KAGVTQTPRYLIKTRGQQVTLSCSPISGHRSVSWYQQTPGQGLQFLFEYFSETQRNKGNFPGRFSGRQFSNSRSEMNVSTLELGDSALYLCASSLTGLAGVETQYFGPGTRLLVL.

Only a few counts were recorded for this clone. The chain uses TRBV14 and TRBJ2-7; 8 bases are shared with TRBD1. The CDR3 covers 14 residues. Germline V CDR1 and CDR2: SGHDN, FVKESK. The J segment lost 0 bases and the V segment lost 6 bases, leaving 4 bases of the junction unmatched. The CDR3 nucleotides are TGTGCCAGCAGTGGACAGGGTAGCTCCTACGAGCAGTACTTC. It codes for CASSGQGSSYEQYF.

V is TRBV28 and J is TRBJ1-5; D uncertain. The germline V and J ends were trimmed by 2 bases and 5 bases, with 10 bases remaining between them. Germline CDR1 reads MDHEN; CDR2 reads SYDVKM. CDR3 size: 14 residues. The CDR3 sequence: CASSLGQPYQPQHF. CDR3 in DNA: TGTGCCAGCAGTTTAGGGCAGCCCTATCAGCCCCAGCATTTT.

V is TRBV27 and J is TRBJ2-3; 8 bases align to TRBD2. The CDR3 runs to 21 residues. V was clipped by 2 bases and J by 3 bases; unmatched bases: 22. Germline V gene sequence: CDR1 MNHEY, CDR2 SMNVEV (reference sequence). The CDR3 region is CASSLRVLAGTPRQPTDTQYF. Here the CDR3 DNA reads TGTGCCAGCAGTTTAAGGGTGTTAGCGGGAACGCCCCGCCAACCTACAGATACGCAGTATTTT.

The chain employs TRBV7-9 and TRBJ2-3; no clear D gene. The V gene's germline CDR1 is SEHNR and CDR2 FQNEAQ (reference sequence). The CDR3 covers 12 residues. Trimming shortened V by 5 bases and J by 4 bases, and 7 bases separated the two germline ends. DNA for the CDR3: TGTGCCAGCAGCCTCTCGTCAGATACGCAGTATTTT. This encodes CASSLSSDTQYF.

This chain uses TRBV6-2 or TRBV6-3 with TRBJ1-5; TRBD1 agrees at 7 bases. The CDR3 is 15 amino acids. Germline CDR1 and CDR2: MNHEY and SVGEGT. With 5 bases clipped from V and 7 bases from J, the junction kept 11 bases outside the gene matches. CDR3: CASSQALTGSQPQHF. The CDR3 nucleotides are TGTGCCAGCAGTCAAGCCCTGACAGGGAGCCAGCCCCAGCATTTT.

This chain joins TRBV28 and TRBJ1-5; D is ambiguous. This CDR3 is built from 18 residues. V lost 4 bases and J lost 0, with 19 bases in between. In germline, CDR1 is MDHEN, CDR2 SYDVKM. The CDR3 protein is CASSYGWAGANSNQPQHF. DNA for the CDR3: TGTGCCAGCAGTTATGGTTGGGCAGGCGCCAATAGCAATCAGCCCCAGCATTTT.

This sequence joins TRBV6-2 or TRBV6-3 and TRBJ2-5; 11 bases align to TRBD2. J was trimmed by 0 bases and V by 4 bases; bases with no gene match: 4. The CDR3 consists of 16 residues. Per germline, CDR1 MNHEY and CDR2 SVGEGT. DNA for the CDR3: TGTGCCAGCAGTTCGGGACTAGCGGAACACCAAGAGACCCAGTACTTC. It is translated as CASSSGLAEHQETQYF.

This clone showed up just once. The rearrangement uses TRBV6-6 and TRBJ1-2; 11 bases are shared with TRBD1. V trimming: 7 bases; J trimming: 8 bases; junction bases outside the gene matches: 9. The CDR3 extends over 14 amino acids. Looked up from germline, CDR1 is MNHNY and CDR2 is SVGAGI (reference sequence). The DNA of the CDR3 is TGTGCCAGCACCCCCGGACAGGGGGCCGACGGCTACACCTTC. Translating gives CASTPGQGADGYTF.

This rearrangement joins TRBV4-3 to TRBJ2-7, with TRBD1 matching over 9 bases. The CDR3 runs to 16 residues. V shed 1 base and J 4 bases; nucleotides not matched to a gene: 8. Germline V gene lookup returns CDR1 LGHNA and CDR2 YSLEER. This CDR3 is CASSQGGHRGRYEQYF. For the CDR3, the DNA is TGCGCCAGCAGCCAAGGGGGACACAGGGGGCGTTACGAGCAGTACTTC.

This chain uses TRBV9 with TRBJ1-4; the match to TRBD1 covers 7 bases. The CDR3 runs 15 residues. J was trimmed by 3 bases and V by 3 bases; bases with no gene match: 5. CDR1 is SGDLS, CDR2 YYNGEE, per germline. In DNA form, the CDR3 reads TGTGCCAGCAGCGCCGTACAGGGGTCTAATGAAAAACTGTTTTTT. This gives the protein CASSAVQGSNEKLFF.

The chain employs TRBV4-3 and TRBJ2-1; possibly TRBD2 for D (6 bases). This CDR3 region has 15 residues. The germline V and J ends were trimmed by 0 bases and 9 bases, with 15 bases remaining between them. The germline V gene encodes CDR1 LGHNA and CDR2 YSLEER. CDR3 in amino acids: CASSQDKRQGGEQFF. In DNA, the CDR3 is TGCGCCAGCAGCCAAGATAAGAGGCAGGGAGGTGAGCAGTTCTTC.

This clone rates as medium-sized. The chain is built from TRBV7-9 and TRBJ2-2, with 12 bases that match TRBD1. Germline CDR1 and CDR2: SEHNR and FQNEAQ (reference sequence). CDR3 size: 15 residues. Trimming at V came to 8 bases and at J to 6 bases, leaving 7 bases not matched to a gene. The CDR3 DNA reads TGTGCCAGCGTCCCGGGACAGGGGGCGGCCGGGGAGCTGTTTTTT. This codes for CASVPGQGAAGELFF. Using reference TRBV7-9 and TRBJ2-2 for the parts outside the CDR3, the full variable domain is DTGVSQNPRHKITKRGQNVTFRCDPISEHNRLYWYRQTLGQGPEFLTYFQNEAQLEKSRLLSDRFSAERPKGSFSTLEIQRTEQGDSAMYLCASVPGQGAAGELFFGEGSRLTVL.

The genes are TRBV6-2 or TRBV6-3 and TRBJ1-1; D might be TRBD1 (5 bases). The CDR3 runs to 13 residues. The V gene lost 5 bases and the J gene lost 3 bases, with 10 bases spanning the gap. The germline CDR1 and CDR2 sequences are MNHEY and SVGEGT. CDR3 region: CASSDTGDTEAFF. Written as DNA, the CDR3 is TGTGCCAGCAGTGACACGGGGGACACTGAAGCTTTCTTT.

This chain connects TRBV11-3 to TRBJ2-3; D may be TRBD1 (6 bases). CDR3 length equals 14 residues. The V and J ends lost 6 bases and 1 base respectively, with 11 bases between them. Germline assignment: CDR1 SGHNT and CDR2 YENEEA. CDR3 in DNA: TGTGCCAGCAGTTCCCGACAGGGCACAGATACGCAGTATTTT. As protein: CASSSRQGTDTQYF.

This sequence joins TRBV28 and TRBJ1-5; D is possibly TRBD1 (5 bases). In germline, CDR1 is MDHEN, CDR2 SYDVKM. The V gene lost 8 bases and the J gene lost 5 bases, with 16 bases spanning the gap. The CDR3 runs 14 residues. Written as DNA, the CDR3 is TGTGCCAGCGGGGGGGGGACGCCTCATCAGCCCCAGCATTTT. As protein: CASGGGTPHQPQHF.

The chain has TRBV24-1 and TRBJ1-2; TRBD1 agrees at 9 bases. J lost 4 bases, V lost 12 bases, and 5 bases had no gene match. Per germline, CDR1 KGHDR and CDR2 SFDVKD. This CDR3 contains 12 residues. For the CDR3, the DNA is TGTGCCGCAGGACAGGGGCCCTATGGCTACACCTTC. The encoded protein is CAAGQGPYGYTF.

The chain uses TRBV5-1 and TRBJ1-4; 9 bases line up with TRBD1. CDR3 length equals 14 residues. CDR1 and CDR2 (germline): SGHRS, YFSETQ. V shed 0 bases and J 8 bases; nucleotides not matched to a gene: 2. The CDR3 sequence is CASSLGTGVEKLFF. In DNA form, the CDR3 reads TGCGCCAGCAGCTTGGGGACAGGGGTAGAAAAACTGTTTTTT.

This clone came up a few times. The J gene is TRBJ2-4, the V gene TRBV9, with D possibly TRBD2 on 5 matching bases. The V end lost 2 bases, the J end lost 0 bases, and 9 bases lay between the germline ends. The CDR3 runs 15 residues. CDR1 and CDR2 from the germline V gene are SGDLS and YYNGEE. CDR3 sequence (DNA): TGTGCCAGCAGCGTCGGTGGACTAGCCAAAAACATTCAGTACTTC. Translation gives CASSVGGLAKNIQYF.

The gene calls are TRBV4-2 and TRBJ2-1; D might be TRBD2 (6 bases). Between the trimmed V and J ends, which lost 1 base and 4 bases, there was a span of 17 bases. CDR1 and CDR2 from the germline V gene are LGHNA and YNFKEQ. The CDR3 length is 17 residues. The chain's CDR3 is CASSQAHSGETYNEQFF. DNA for the CDR3: TGTGCCAGCAGCCAAGCCCATAGCGGAGAGACATACAATGAGCAGTTCTTC.

The rearrangement links TRBV29-1 to TRBJ1-2, with D perhaps TRBD1 (5 bases). Looked up from germline, CDR1 is SQVTM and CDR2 is ANQGSEA. V dropped 5 bases and J dropped 1 base, with 11 bases sitting between them. This CDR3 spans 13 amino acids. The chain's CDR3 is CSVLVGGNYGYTF. As DNA, the CDR3 is TGCAGCGTTCTCGTGGGGGGTAACTATGGCTACACCTTC.

This clone was recorded only once. The chain employs TRBV6-5 and TRBJ1-2, with TRBD1 matching over 9 bases. The CDR3 loop spans 14 amino acids. Germline lookup yields CDR1 MNHEY and CDR2 SVGAGI. The V gene end was trimmed by 7 bases and the J gene end by 6 bases; junction bases not matched to a gene: 9. The CDR3 sequence is CASTITGGADGYTF. CDR3 DNA sequence: TGTGCCAGCACAATAACAGGGGGCGCGGATGGCTACACCTTC.

The gene calls are TRBV9 and TRBJ2-1, with a tentative D call TRBD1 (5 bases). In germline, CDR1 is SGDLS, CDR2 YYNGEE. V shed 0 bases and J shed 9 bases, with 10 bases lying between them. There are 13 residues in the CDR3. CDR3 bases: TGTGCCAGCAGCGTAGAAGGGGCTGGTGAGCAGTTCTTC. It codes for CASSVEGAGEQFF.

The genes are TRBV7-8 and TRBJ1-5; no definite D call. In germline, CDR1 is SGHVS, CDR2 FQNEAQ. The CDR3 sequence is 13 residues long. V shed 2 bases and J shed 3 bases, with 5 bases lying between them. CDR3 amino acids: CASSLQDNQPQHF. CDR3 DNA sequence: TGTGCCAGCAGCTTACAGGACAATCAGCCCCAGCATTTT.

The chain couples TRBV28 to TRBJ2-6; TRBD2 aligns across 9 bases. The CDR3 is 17 amino acids. V lost 5 bases and J lost 0; bases outside the gene matches: 5. The germline CDR1 and CDR2 sequences are MDHEN and SYDVKM. In DNA form, the CDR3 reads TGTGCCAGCAGTGTACTAGCGGGCATCTCTGGGGCCAACGTCCTGACTTTC. It codes for CASSVLAGISGANVLTF.

J is TRBJ2-7 and V is TRBV7-2, with D unclear. The germline gives CDR1 SGHTA, CDR2 FQGNSA. The V end lost 2 bases, the J end lost 4 bases, and 15 bases lay between the germline ends. The CDR3 is 15 amino acids. The CDR3 nucleotides are TGTGCCAGCAGCTTAAGGTTGAATAGCAGATACGAGCAGTACTTC. Translating gives CASSLRLNSRYEQYF.

This clone was picked up one time. V is TRBV7-2 and J is TRBJ1-1; 9 bases are shared with TRBD1. Germline V gene sequence: CDR1 SGHTA, CDR2 FQGNSA. The CDR3 extends over 15 amino acids. The V and J ends lost 4 bases and 1 base, in that order; junction bases with no gene match: 4. CDR3 DNA: TGTGCCAGCAGCTCGTGGGGACAGGGGAACACTGAAGCTTTCTTT. Its protein product is CASSSWGQGNTEAFF. The complete variable domain, with remaining parts taken from reference TRBV7-2 and TRBJ1-1, reads GAGVSQSPSNKVTEKGKDVELRCDPISGHTALYWYRQSLGQGLEFLIYFQGNSAPDKSGLPSDRFSAERTGGSVSTLTIQRTQQEDSAVYLCASSSWGQGNTEAFFGQGTRLTVV.

This clone was seen only a few times. The J gene is TRBJ1-6, the V gene TRBV11-2; D remains ambiguous. Trimming left V 5 bases short and J 9 bases short, with 17 bases between. The V gene's germline CDR1 is SGHAT and CDR2 FQNNGV. The CDR3 runs to 15 residues. CDR3 sequence (DNA): TGTGCCAGCAGCCCCGGACGGGGTTCGGGTTCACCCCTCCACTTT. It encodes CASSPGRGSGSPLHF.

Only a few counts were recorded for this clone. The rearrangement joins TRBV4-1 to TRBJ2-3; the D gene is possibly TRBD2 (7 bases). The germline V gene encodes CDR1 MGHRA and CDR2 YSYEKL. This CDR3 is built from 17 residues. Between the trimmed V and J ends, which lost 6 bases and 5 bases, there was a span of 24 bases. CDR3 region: CASSLSGGGAQEDTQYF. The CDR3 region has the DNA TGCGCCAGCAGTCTCAGCGGAGGGGGGGCCCAGGAAGATACGCAGTATTTT.

The chain employs TRBV13 and TRBJ2-1; D not certain. Trimming pared 1 base from V and 9 bases from J, leaving 10 bases between. This CDR3 is 13 amino acids long. CDR1 is PRHDT, CDR2 FYEKMQ, per germline (reference sequence). CDR3 region: CASSLDYPGEQFF. DNA of the CDR3: TGTGCCAGCAGCTTAGATTATCCCGGTGAGCAGTTCTTC.

This sequence joins TRBV6-5 and TRBJ1-2; TRBD1 matches at 8 bases. The CDR3 is made up of 14 amino acids. The J segment lost 4 bases and the V segment lost 6 bases, leaving 7 bases of the junction unmatched. The V gene's germline CDR1 is MNHEY and CDR2 SVGAGI. CDR3 bases: TGTGCCAGCAGCCGGACAGGGATCGGCTATGGCTACACCTTC. Translation: CASSRTGIGYGYTF.